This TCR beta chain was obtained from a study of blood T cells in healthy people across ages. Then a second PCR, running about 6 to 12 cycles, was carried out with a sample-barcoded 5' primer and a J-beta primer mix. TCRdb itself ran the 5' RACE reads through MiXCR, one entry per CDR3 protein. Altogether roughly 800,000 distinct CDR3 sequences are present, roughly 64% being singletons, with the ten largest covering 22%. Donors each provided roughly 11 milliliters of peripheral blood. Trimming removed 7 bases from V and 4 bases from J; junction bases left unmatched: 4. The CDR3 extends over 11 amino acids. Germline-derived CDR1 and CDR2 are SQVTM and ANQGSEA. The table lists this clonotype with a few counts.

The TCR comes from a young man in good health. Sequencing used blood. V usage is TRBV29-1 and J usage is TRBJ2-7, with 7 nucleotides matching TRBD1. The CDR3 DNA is TGCAGCGGAGGACAGGAATACGAGCAGTACTTC. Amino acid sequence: CSGGQEYEQYF.